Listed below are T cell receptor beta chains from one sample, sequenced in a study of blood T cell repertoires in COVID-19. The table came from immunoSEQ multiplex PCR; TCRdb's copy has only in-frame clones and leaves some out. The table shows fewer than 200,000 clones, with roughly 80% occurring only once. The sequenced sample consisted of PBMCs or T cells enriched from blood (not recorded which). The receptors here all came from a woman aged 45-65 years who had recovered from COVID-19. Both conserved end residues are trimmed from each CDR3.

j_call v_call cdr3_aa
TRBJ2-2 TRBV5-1 ASSLSFTGELF
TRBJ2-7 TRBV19 ASRTSGRETYEQY
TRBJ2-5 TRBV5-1 ASSVGQGVKAQY
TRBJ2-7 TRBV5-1 ASTTEGLSYEQY
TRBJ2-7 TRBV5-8 ASSPTRAIGQY
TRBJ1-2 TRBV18 ASSPPMGQIYGYT
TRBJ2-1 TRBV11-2 ASSPHGSGNEQF
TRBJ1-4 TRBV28 ASSVDRGNEKLF
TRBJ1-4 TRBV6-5 ASSYWKQATNEKLF
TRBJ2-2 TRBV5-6 ASSLDTNTGELF
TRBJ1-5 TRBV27 ASSTSGQVGQPQH
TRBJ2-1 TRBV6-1 ASSETGGSGRQF
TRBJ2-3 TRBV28 ASSLRGGREGTQY
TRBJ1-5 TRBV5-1 ASSLDGGNQPQH
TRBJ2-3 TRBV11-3 ASSRGSSTDTQY
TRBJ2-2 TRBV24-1 ATSDFGQGKTGELF
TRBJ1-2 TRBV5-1 ASSLAGTQSYGYT
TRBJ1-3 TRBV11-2 ASSLQRARGNTIY
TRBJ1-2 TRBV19 ASSTVGQSGGYT
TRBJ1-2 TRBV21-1 ASSKVSGNYGYT
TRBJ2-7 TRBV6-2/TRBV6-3 ASSYPTSGISGRYEQY
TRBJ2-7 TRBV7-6 ASSGGHEQY
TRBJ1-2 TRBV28 ASREGASYGYT
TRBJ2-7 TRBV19 ASSIGSGFYSYEQY
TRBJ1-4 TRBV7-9 ASRETGTATNEKLF
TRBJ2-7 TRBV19 ASSSEGPAGGRDLSYEQY
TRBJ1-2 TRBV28 ASSFSPGGNGYT
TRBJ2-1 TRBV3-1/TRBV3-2 ASSPSLEKRKNEQF
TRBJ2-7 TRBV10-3 AITALAGGPGEQY
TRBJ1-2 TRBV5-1 ASSSHLTGVYGYT
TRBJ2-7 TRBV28 ASKRRTGDYEQY
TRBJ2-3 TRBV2 ASSVAGRTDTQY
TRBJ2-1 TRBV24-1 ATSGQGSEQF
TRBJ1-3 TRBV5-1 ASRPTQGNTIY
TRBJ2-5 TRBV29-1 SVAGSIRETQY
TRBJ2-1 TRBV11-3 ASSSRDSITNEQF
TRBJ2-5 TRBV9 ASSVASGGLISTQY
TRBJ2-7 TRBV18 ASSPGGTSGRGMQY
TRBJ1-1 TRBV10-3 AISPRTGQGDTEAF
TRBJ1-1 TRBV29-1 QPGTRGLAGGTEAF
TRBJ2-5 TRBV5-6 ASSLGGLGQETQY
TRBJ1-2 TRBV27 ASSLSWGHPYGYT
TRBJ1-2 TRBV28 ASRPGGSYGYT
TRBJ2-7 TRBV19 ASSITSGYYEQY
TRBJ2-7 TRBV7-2 ASSYYPDRRDEQY
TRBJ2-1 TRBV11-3 ASSLTGDNSYNEQF
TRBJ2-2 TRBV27 ASSLGPSLRYGGRAAWELF
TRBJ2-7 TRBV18 ASSPPGTSGYEQY
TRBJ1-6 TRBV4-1 ASSHGTVDNSPLH
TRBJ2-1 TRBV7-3 ASSHEGGYNEQF
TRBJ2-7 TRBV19 ASKTPGYSEQY
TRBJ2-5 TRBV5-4 ASSLKGAFTKTQY
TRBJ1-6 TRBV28 ASSFGTGHSPLH
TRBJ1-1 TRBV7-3 ASSRTGLNTEAF
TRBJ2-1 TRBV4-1 ASSQVPSGYNEQF
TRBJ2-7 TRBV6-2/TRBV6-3 ASSYLAGGGSYEQY
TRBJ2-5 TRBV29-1 SVQIGTDLQETQY